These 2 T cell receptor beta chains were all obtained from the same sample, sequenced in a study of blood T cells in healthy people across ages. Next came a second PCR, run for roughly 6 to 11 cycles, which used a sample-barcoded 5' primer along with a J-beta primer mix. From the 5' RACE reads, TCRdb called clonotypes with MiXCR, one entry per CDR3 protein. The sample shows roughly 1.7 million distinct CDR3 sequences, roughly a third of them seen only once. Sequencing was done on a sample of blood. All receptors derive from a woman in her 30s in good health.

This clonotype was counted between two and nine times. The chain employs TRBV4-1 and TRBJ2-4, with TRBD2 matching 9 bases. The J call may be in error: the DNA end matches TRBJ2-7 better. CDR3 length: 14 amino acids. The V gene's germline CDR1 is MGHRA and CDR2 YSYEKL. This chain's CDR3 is CASSQDRAGGEQYF. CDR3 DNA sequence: TGCGCCAGCAGCCAAGATCGAGCGGGAGGCGAGCAGTACTTC.

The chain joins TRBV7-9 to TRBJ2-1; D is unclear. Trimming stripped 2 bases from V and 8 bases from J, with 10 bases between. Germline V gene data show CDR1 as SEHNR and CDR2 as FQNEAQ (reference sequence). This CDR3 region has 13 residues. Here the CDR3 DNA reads TGTGCCAGCAGCTTACCATGGCCGGATGAGCAGTTCTTC. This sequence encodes CASSLPWPDEQFF.